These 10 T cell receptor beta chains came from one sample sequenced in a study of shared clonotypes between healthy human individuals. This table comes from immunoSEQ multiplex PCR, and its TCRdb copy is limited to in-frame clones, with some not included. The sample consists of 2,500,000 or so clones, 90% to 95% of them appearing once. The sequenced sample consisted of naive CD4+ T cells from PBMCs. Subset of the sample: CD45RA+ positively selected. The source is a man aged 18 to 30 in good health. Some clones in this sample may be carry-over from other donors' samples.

In nucleotides, the CDR3 is TGTGCCAGCGGAACGCGCGGGGGGGGGTCCACAGATACGCAGTATTTT. This codes for CASGTRGGGSTDTQYF. V gene TRBV2 combines with J gene TRBJ2-3; 9 bases are shared with TRBD2. This CDR3 is 16 amino acids long. Germline-derived CDR1 and CDR2 are SNHLY and FYNNEI. V shed 8 bases and J 2 bases; nucleotides not matched to a gene: 11.

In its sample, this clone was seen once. The CDR3 is CAWRIDRAYEQYF. The CDR3 bases are TGTGCCTGGAGGATCGACAGGGCCTACGAGCAGTACTTC. This chain links TRBV30 with TRBJ2-7; 7 nucleotides line up with TRBD1. V lost 3 bases to trimming and J lost 2 bases; unmatched junction nucleotides: 4. CDR1 GTSNPN and CDR2 SVGIG come from the germline V gene (reference sequence). The CDR3 loop spans 13 amino acids.

The chain's CDR3 is CASSSAWGGWGGETQYF. For the CDR3, the DNA is TGCGCCAGCAGCTCTGCCTGGGGCGGGTGGGGCGGAGAGACCCAGTACTTC. The chain carries TRBV5-1 and TRBJ2-5; possibly TRBD1 or TRBD2 for D (5 bases each). This CDR3 is built from 17 residues. Germline loops: CDR1 SGHRS, CDR2 YFSETQ. The ends were cut back, 3 bases at V and 4 bases at J, with 22 bases in the middle.

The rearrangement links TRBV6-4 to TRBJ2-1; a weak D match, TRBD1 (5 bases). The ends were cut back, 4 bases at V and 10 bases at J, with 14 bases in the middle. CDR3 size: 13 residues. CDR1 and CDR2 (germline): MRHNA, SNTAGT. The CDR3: CASSGSGLQEQFF. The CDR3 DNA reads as TGTGCCAGCAGTGGGTCAGGGTTACAGGAGCAGTTCTTC.

CDR3 loop: CASSLEGVNTGELFF. In nucleotides, the CDR3 is TGTGCCAGCAGCTTAGAAGGGGTTAACACCGGGGAGCTGTTTTTT. The gene calls are TRBV7-2 and TRBJ2-2; D perhaps matches TRBD1 (5 bases). The V and J ends lost 1 base and 2 bases respectively, with 8 bases between them. Germline-derived CDR1 and CDR2 are SGHTA and FQGNSA. This CDR3 has 15 residues.

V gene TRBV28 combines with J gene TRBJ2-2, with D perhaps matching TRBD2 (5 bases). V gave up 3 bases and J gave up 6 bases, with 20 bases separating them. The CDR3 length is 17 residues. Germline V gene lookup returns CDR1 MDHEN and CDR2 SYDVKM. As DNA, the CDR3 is TGTGCCAGCAGTTTGCGGGCCGCCTTCCGAAGGGCCGGGGAGCTGTTTTTT. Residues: CASSLRAAFRRAGELFF. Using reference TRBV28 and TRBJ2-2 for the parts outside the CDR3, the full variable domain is DVKVTQSSRYLVKRTGEKVFLECVQDMDHENMFWYRQDPGLGLRLIYFSYDVKMKEKGDIPEGYSVSREKKERFSLILESASTNQTSMYLCASSLRAAFRRAGELFFGEGSRLTVL.

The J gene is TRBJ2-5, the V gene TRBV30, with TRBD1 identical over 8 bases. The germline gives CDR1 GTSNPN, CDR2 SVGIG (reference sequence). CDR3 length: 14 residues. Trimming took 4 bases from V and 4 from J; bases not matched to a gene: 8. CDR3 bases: TGTGCCTGGAACCGACAGGGGATAGGAGAGACCCAGTACTTC. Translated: CAWNRQGIGETQYF.

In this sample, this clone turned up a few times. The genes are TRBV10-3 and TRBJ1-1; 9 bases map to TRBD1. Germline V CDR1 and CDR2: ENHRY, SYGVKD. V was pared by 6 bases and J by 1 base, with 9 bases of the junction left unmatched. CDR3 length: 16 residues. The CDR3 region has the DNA TGTGCCATCAGCCAACTCCCGGGACAGGGGAACACTGAAGCTTTCTTT. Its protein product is CAISQLPGQGNTEAFF.

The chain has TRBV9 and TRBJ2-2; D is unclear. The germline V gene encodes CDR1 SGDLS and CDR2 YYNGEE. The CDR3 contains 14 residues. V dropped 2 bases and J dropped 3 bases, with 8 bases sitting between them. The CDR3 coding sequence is TGTGCCAGCAGCGTCTCACATCACACCGGGGAGCTGTTTTTT. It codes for CASSVSHHTGELFF.

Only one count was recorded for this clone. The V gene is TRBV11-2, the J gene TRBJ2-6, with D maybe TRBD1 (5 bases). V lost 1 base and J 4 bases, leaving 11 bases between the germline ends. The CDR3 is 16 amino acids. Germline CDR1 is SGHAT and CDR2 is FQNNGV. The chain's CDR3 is CASSLVRVSGANVLTF. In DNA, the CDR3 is TGTGCCAGCAGCTTAGTCAGGGTGTCCGGGGCCAACGTCCTGACTTTC.